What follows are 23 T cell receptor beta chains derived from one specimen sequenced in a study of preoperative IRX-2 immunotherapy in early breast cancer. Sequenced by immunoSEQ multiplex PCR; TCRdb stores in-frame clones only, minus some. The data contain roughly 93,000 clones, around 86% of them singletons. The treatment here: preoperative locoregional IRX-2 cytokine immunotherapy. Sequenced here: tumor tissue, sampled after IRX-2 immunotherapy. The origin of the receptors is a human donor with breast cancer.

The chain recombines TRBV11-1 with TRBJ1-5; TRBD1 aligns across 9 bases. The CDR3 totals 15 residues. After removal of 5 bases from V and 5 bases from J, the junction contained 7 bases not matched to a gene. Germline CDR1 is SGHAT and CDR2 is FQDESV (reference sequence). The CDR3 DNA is TGTGCCAGCAGCATCGGGACAGGGATTGATCAGCCCCAGCATTTT. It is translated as CASSIGTGIDQPQHF.

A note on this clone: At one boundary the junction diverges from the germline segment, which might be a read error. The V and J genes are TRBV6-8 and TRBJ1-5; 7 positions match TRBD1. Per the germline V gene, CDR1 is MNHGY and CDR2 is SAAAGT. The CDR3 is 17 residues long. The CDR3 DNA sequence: TGTGCCATCAGTGCCCAACCGTTCAAGGGGGCGGCTCAGCCCCAGCATTTT. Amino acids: CAISAQPFKGAAQPQHF.

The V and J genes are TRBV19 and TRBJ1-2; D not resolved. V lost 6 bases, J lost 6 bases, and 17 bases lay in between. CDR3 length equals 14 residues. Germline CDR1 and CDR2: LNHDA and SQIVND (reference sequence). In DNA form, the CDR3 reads TGTGCCAGTAGCACCGTGACGGAACGACATGGCTACACCTTC. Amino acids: CASSTVTERHGYTF.

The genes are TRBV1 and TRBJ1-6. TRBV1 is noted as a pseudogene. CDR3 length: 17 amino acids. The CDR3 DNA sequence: TGCGCCAGCAGCCAAGGGGGAGGGGGCTCCTATAATTCACCCCTCCACTTT. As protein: CASSQGGGGSYNSPLHF.

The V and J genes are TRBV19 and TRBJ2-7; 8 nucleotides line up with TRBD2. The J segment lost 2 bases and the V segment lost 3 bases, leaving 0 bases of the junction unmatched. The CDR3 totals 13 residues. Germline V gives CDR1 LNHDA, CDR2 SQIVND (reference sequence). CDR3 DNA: TGTGCCAGTAGTATCGGGGGGGCCTACGAGCAGTACTTC. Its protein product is CASSIGGAYEQYF.

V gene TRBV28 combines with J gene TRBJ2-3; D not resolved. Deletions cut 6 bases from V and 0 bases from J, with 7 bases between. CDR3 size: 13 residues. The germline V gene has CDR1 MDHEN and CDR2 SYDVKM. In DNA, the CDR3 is TGTGCCAGCAGGGATCGTAGCACAGATACGCAGTATTTT. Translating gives CASRDRSTDTQYF.

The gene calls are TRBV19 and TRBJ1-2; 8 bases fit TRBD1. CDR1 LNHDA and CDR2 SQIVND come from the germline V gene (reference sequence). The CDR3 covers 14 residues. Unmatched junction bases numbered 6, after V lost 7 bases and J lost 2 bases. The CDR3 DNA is TGTGCCAGTATTCGACAGGGGACAAACTATGGCTACACCTTC. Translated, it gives CASIRQGTNYGYTF.

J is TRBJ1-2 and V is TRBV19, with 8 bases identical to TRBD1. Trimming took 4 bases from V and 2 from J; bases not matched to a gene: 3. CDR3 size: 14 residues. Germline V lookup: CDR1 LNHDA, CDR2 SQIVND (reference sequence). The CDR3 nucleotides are TGTGCCAGTAGTACCGGGACAGGAAACTATGGCTACACCTTC. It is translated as CASSTGTGNYGYTF.

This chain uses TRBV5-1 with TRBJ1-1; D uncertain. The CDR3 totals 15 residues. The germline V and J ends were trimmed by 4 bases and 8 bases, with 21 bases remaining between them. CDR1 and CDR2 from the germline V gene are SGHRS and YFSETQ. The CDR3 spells CASSPYVDPGMEAFF. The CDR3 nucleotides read TGCGCCAGCAGCCCATATGTTGACCCTGGGATGGAAGCTTTCTTT.

The CDR3 sequence is CASSFTRGSGEQFF. CDR3 coding DNA: TGTGCCAGCAGCTTTACGAGGGGGAGTGGTGAGCAGTTCTTC. The chain carries TRBV7-4 and TRBJ2-1, with a weak D call TRBD1 (6 bases). Germline CDR1 and CDR2: SGHVT and SQSDAQ. The CDR3 has 14 residues. The V end was cut by 3 bases, the J end by 9 bases, with 15 bases between.

CDR3 DNA sequence: TGCGCCAGCACCCCAGGAGCTAACTATGGCTACACCTTC. It encodes CASTPGANYGYTF. The V call is TRBV23-1, the J call TRBJ1-2; D call uncertain. TRBV23-1 is noted as an ORF with a role that remains uncertain. V gave up 7 bases and J gave up 0 bases, with 9 bases separating them. CDR3 size: 13 residues.

The CDR3 here is CASVMGLAGTDTQYF. The CDR3 nucleotides are TGTGCCAGCGTAATGGGACTAGCGGGTACAGATACGCAGTATTTT. The chain carries TRBV6-8 and TRBJ2-3; 12 positions agree with TRBD2. The germline CDR1 and CDR2 sequences are MNHGY and SAAAGT. The CDR3 extends over 15 amino acids. V trimming: 8 bases; J trimming: 3 bases; junction bases outside the gene matches: 6.

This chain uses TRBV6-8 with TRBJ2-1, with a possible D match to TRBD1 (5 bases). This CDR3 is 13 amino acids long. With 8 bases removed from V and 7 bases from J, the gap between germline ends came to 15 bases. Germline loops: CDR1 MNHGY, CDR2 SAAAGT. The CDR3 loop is CASQGLPGNEQFF. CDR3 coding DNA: TGTGCCAGCCAGGGTCTCCCTGGGAATGAGCAGTTCTTC.

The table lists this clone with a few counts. The CDR3 loop reads CASSPAIASSTDTQYF. The CDR3 nucleotides are TGTGCCAGCTCACCAGCGATAGCGTCTAGCACAGATACGCAGTATTTT. J is TRBJ2-3 and V is TRBV18; D may be TRBD2 (5 bases). Trimming removed 2 bases at V and 0 bases at J, with 12 bases between. The length of the CDR3 is 16 residues. The germline CDR1 and CDR2 sequences are KGHSH and LQKENI.

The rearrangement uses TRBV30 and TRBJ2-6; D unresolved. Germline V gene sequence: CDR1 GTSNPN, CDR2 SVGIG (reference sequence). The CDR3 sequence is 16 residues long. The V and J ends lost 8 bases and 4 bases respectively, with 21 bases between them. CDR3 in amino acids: CASSRRSPTGANVLTF. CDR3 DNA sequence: TGTGCCAGCAGTCGGAGATCCCCAACCGGGGCCAACGTCCTGACTTTC.

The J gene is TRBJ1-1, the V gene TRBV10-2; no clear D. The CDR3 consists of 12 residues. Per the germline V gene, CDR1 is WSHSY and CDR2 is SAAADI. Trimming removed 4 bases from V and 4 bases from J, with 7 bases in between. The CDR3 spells CASSGIFTEAFF. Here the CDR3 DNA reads TGCGCCAGCAGTGGGATATTCACTGAAGCTTTCTTT.

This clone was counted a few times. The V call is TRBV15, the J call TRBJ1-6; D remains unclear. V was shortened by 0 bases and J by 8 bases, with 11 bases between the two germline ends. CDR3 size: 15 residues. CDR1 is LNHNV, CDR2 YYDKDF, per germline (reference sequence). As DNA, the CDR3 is TGTGCCACCAGCAGAGATCTCCGGGCGGATTCACCCCTCCACTTT. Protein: CATSRDLRADSPLHF.

The CDR3 is CSVADGRNQPQHF. In nucleotides, the CDR3 is TGCAGCGTCGCGGACGGACGCAATCAGCCCCAGCATTTT. The V call is TRBV29-1, the J call TRBJ1-5; D ambiguous. Germline V gene sequence: CDR1 SQVTM, CDR2 ANQGSEA. V dropped 6 bases and J dropped 2 bases, with 11 bases sitting between them. The CDR3 runs 13 residues.

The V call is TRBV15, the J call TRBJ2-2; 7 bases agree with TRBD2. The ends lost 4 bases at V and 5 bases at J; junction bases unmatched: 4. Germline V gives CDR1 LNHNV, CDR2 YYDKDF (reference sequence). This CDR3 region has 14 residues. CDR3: CATSTLAATGELFF. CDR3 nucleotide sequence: TGTGCCACCAGCACGCTAGCGGCTACCGGGGAGCTGTTTTTT.

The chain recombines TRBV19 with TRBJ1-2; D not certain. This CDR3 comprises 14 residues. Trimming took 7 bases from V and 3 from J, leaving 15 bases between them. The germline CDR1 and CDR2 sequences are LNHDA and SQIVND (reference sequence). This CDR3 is CASTKGLLDYGYTF. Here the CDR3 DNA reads TGTGCCAGTACGAAAGGCCTACTCGACTATGGCTACACCTTC.

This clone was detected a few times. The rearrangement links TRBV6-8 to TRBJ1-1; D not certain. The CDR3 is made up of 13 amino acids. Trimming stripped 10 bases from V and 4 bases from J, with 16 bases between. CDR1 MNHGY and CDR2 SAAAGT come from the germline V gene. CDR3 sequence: CATKGSSPTEAFF. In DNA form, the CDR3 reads TGTGCCACTAAAGGTTCGAGTCCCACTGAAGCTTTCTTT.

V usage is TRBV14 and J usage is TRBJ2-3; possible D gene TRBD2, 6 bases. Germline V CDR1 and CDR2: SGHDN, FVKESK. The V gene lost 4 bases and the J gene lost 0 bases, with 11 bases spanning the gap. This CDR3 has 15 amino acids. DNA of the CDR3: TGTGCCAGCAGCCGAAGACTAGGTAGCACAGATACGCAGTATTTT. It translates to CASSRRLGSTDTQYF.

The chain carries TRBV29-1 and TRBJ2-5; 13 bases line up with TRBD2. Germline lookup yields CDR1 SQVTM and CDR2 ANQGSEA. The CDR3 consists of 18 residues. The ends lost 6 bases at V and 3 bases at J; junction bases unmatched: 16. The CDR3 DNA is TGCAGCGTATCCGGGACTAGCGGGACACAGATCGGGGAAGAGACCCAGTACTTC. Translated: CSVSGTSGTQIGEETQYF.